These 8 T cell receptor beta chains came from one sample sequenced in a study of blood T cell repertoires in COVID-19. Only in-frame clones appear in the TCRdb table, and some are missing; sequencing was by immunoSEQ multiplex PCR. The data show roughly 160,000 clones, with 85% seen just once and roughly 8.8% held by the top ten. The sequencing input was peripheral blood. The source is a woman of 80 years or more with COVID-19, enrolled during active disease.

The chain carries TRBV6-5 and TRBJ1-1, with D maybe TRBD1 (6 bases). The CDR3 is 14 amino acids. The V end lost 7 bases, the J end lost 4 bases, and 16 bases lay between the germline ends. Germline V gene lookup returns CDR1 MNHEY and CDR2 SVGAGI. CDR3 residues: CASTASNRATEAFF. The CDR3 region has the DNA TGTGCCAGCACCGCATCCAACAGGGCCACTGAAGCTTTCTTT.

The chain is built from TRBV5-4 and TRBJ1-4, with 10 bases fitting TRBD1. With V trimmed by 4 bases and J by 4 bases, 4 bases remained unmatched. This CDR3 has 15 residues. Germline CDR1 reads SGHNT; CDR2 reads YYREEE (reference sequence). CDR3 region: CASSPGQGINEKLFF. CDR3 nucleotide sequence: TGTGCCAGCAGCCCGGGACAGGGGATTAATGAAAAACTGTTTTTT.

The gene calls are TRBV11-2 and TRBJ2-3; the match to TRBD2 covers 12 bases. V trimming: 0 bases; J trimming: 10 bases; junction bases outside the gene matches: 8. Germline CDR1 reads SGHAT; CDR2 reads FQNNGV. The CDR3 runs to 16 residues. The CDR3 sequence is CASSLDRLAGGLAQYF. For the CDR3, the DNA is TGTGCCAGCAGCTTAGATCGGCTAGCGGGGGGGCTCGCGCAGTATTTT.

The rearrangement joins TRBV5-4 to TRBJ2-5; perhaps TRBD1 as D (5 bases). From germline, CDR1 is SGHNT and CDR2 YYREEE (reference sequence). The V end lost 0 bases, the J end lost 3 bases, and 12 bases lay between the germline ends. The CDR3 covers 15 residues. The CDR3 DNA follows: TGTGCCAGCAGCTTGGATCAGGGTGGGAAAGAGACCCAGTACTTC. It encodes CASSLDQGGKETQYF.

The V and J genes are TRBV7-9 and TRBJ1-1; D perhaps matches TRBD1 (5 bases). Trimming took off 5 bases at V and 0 bases at J, with 10 bases between the two ends. CDR1 SEHNR and CDR2 FQNEAQ come from the germline V gene (reference sequence). CDR3 length: 14 amino acids. The CDR3 spells CASSRDSMNTEAFF. The CDR3 DNA reads as TGTGCCAGCAGCCGTGACAGCATGAACACTGAAGCTTTCTTT.

The chain is built from TRBV12-5 and TRBJ1-2, with D hard to call. With 6 bases removed from V and 2 bases from J, the gap between germline ends came to 16 bases. This CDR3 region has 15 residues. The germline V gene has CDR1 LGHNT and CDR2 FRNRAP. CDR3: CASGIDGGGNYGYTF. As DNA, the CDR3 is TGTGCTAGTGGGATCGATGGTGGAGGAAACTATGGCTACACCTTC. The full variable domain, rest sourced from reference TRBV12-5 and TRBJ1-2, is DARVTQTPRHKVTEMGQEVTMRCQPILGHNTVFWYRQTMMQGLELLAYFRNRAPLDDSGMPKDRFSAEMPDATLATLKIQPSEPRDSAVYFCASGIDGGGNYGYTFGSGTRLTVV.

This chain joins TRBV3-1 (or the pseudogene TRBV3-2) and TRBJ2-3; D remains ambiguous. The germline V and J ends were trimmed by 1 base and 0 bases, with 11 bases remaining between them. The CDR3 covers 16 residues. The V gene's germline CDR1 is LGHDT and CDR2 YNNKEL (reference sequence). The CDR3 DNA reads TGTGCCAGCAGCCAAGGTGTAGAGAGAAGCACAGATACGCAGTATTTT. Protein product: CASSQGVERSTDTQYF.

V is TRBV6-6 and J is TRBJ1-5, with D possibly being TRBD1 (6 bases). CDR1 is MNHNY and CDR2 is SVGAGI in the germline V gene (reference sequence). The CDR3 is 15 amino acids. Trimming took 4 bases from V and 7 from J, leaving 17 bases between them. Here the CDR3 DNA reads TGTGCCAGCAGTTTTGTGGCGGGGGCCGGGCAGCCCCAGCATTTT. This sequence encodes CASSFVAGAGQPQHF.